This TCR beta chain came from a study of T cell responses to AZD1222 COVID-19 vaccine. Study information: The analysis combined second doses at about 4 or about 12 weeks. Whole-study findings and limits: Compared with day 0, the breadth and depth of the Spike-specific TCR repertoire rose significantly after two doses of AZD1222. Within unmutated variant regions lay the reported targets of nearly half of spike-specific TCRs.

Comments on this clone: Its cognate antigen is unknown.

Repertoires were generated with immunoSEQ multiplex PCR, while TCRdb's copy carries only in-frame clones and drops some. The table has 120,000 or so clones, approximately 90% seen once; the top ten hold approximately 1%. This CDR3 is built from 15 residues. V was pared by 7 bases and J by 2 bases, with 9 bases of the junction left unmatched. Germline V gene sequence: CDR1 SNHLY, CDR2 FYNNEI. The J gene is TRBJ2-7, the V gene TRBV2; 9 bases agree with TRBD1. The clonotype comes from an adult in good health. Specimen: peripheral blood, collected on day 0 of AZD1222 vaccination. The CDR3 DNA sequence: TGTGCCAGCAACGGTGGGACAGGGTGGACCTACGAGCAGTACTTC. This codes for CASNGGTGWTYEQYF.